A selection of T cell receptor beta chains follows, all from one sample in a study of blood T cell repertoires in COVID-19. Profiled with immunoSEQ multiplex PCR; TCRdb holds only in-frame clones, not every one. The profile shows over 200,000 clones, 87% of them singletons. The sequenced sample consisted of PBMCs or T cells enriched from blood (not recorded which). The receptor set was obtained from a man aged 18 to 29 with acute COVID-19. Both conserved end residues are part of each CDR3. D genes are given only for firm matches. Where a row states a size, it is once, few, many or the class of an expanded clone; other rows omit it.

abundance: -
d_gene: TRBD2
v_gene: TRBV7-9
len: 15
j_gene: TRBJ2-1
CDR3aa: CASSLVASGLNEQFF
CDR3nt: TGTGCCAGCAGCTTAGTGGCTAGCGGCCTGAATGAGCAGTTCTTC

abundance: -
d_gene: -
v_gene: TRBV10-2
len: 14
j_gene: TRBJ1-5
CDR3aa: CASSLTGTNQPQHF
CDR3nt: TGCGCCAGCAGCCTAACAGGTACCAATCAGCCCCAGCATTTT

abundance: -
d_gene: -
v_gene: TRBV6-5
len: 14
j_gene: TRBJ1-4
CDR3aa: CASSYSHGEEKLFF
CDR3nt: TGTGCCAGCAGTTACAGTCATGGGGAGGAAAAACTGTTTTTT

abundance: -
d_gene: TRBD1
v_gene: TRBV27
len: 14
j_gene: TRBJ2-1
CDR3aa: CASRRQGFYNEQFF
CDR3nt: TGTGCCAGCAGGAGACAGGGGTTCTACAATGAGCAGTTCTTC

abundance: once
d_gene: -
v_gene: TRBV7-3
len: 14
j_gene: TRBJ1-1
CDR3aa: CASSPTGADTEAFF
CDR3nt: TGTGCCAGCAGCCCGACAGGAGCGGACACTGAAGCTTTCTTT

abundance: few
d_gene: TRBD1
v_gene: TRBV30
len: 15
j_gene: TRBJ1-1
CDR3aa: CAWSSQQGSGTEAFF
CDR3nt: TGTGCCTGGAGTTCTCAACAGGGGTCTGGCACTGAAGCTTTCTTT

abundance: -
d_gene: TRBD1
v_gene: TRBV11-3
len: 13
j_gene: TRBJ2-1
CDR3aa: CASSKDREGEQFF
CDR3nt: TGTGCCAGCAGCAAAGACAGGGAAGGTGAGCAGTTCTTC

abundance: -
d_gene: -
v_gene: TRBV30
len: 14
j_gene: TRBJ2-1
CDR3aa: CAWSFGRGGNEQFF
CDR3nt: TGTGCCTGGAGCTTTGGTAGGGGTGGCAATGAGCAGTTCTTC

abundance: -
d_gene: -
v_gene: TRBV10-3
len: 14
j_gene: TRBJ2-1
CDR3aa: CAISRQAGRNEQFF
CDR3nt: TGTGCCATCAGCCGACAGGCCGGGAGGAATGAGCAGTTCTTC

abundance: once
d_gene: TRBD2
v_gene: TRBV5-1
len: 15
j_gene: TRBJ2-1
CDR3aa: CASSLGGAGINEQFF
CDR3nt: TGCGCCAGCAGCCTCGGGGGGGCAGGTATTAATGAGCAGTTCTTC

abundance: -
d_gene: -
v_gene: TRBV6-1
len: 14
j_gene: TRBJ2-7
CDR3aa: CASSDFRGPYEQYF
CDR3nt: TGTGCCAGCAGTGATTTCAGGGGACCCTACGAGCAGTACTTC

abundance: once
d_gene: TRBD1
v_gene: TRBV7-8
len: 15
j_gene: TRBJ2-2
CDR3aa: CASSQGTGSAGELFF
CDR3nt: TGTGCCAGCAGCCAAGGGACAGGGAGCGCCGGGGAGCTGTTTTTT

abundance: -
d_gene: -
v_gene: TRBV5-5
len: 14
j_gene: TRBJ2-7
CDR3aa: CASSLGASGRRRYF
CDR3nt: TGTGCCAGCAGCTTGGGAGCAAGCGGCCGGAGAAGGTACTTC

abundance: -
d_gene: -
v_gene: TRBV19
len: 13
j_gene: TRBJ1-1
CDR3aa: CASSEWGLTEAFF
CDR3nt: TGTGCCAGTAGTGAGTGGGGGCTAACTGAAGCTTTCTTT

abundance: -
d_gene: -
v_gene: TRBV19
len: 16
j_gene: TRBJ2-3
CDR3aa: CASSITLDYYTDTQYF
CDR3nt: TGTGCCAGTAGTATAACCCTAGATTACTACACAGATACGCAGTATTTT

abundance: -
d_gene: -
v_gene: TRBV2
len: 13
j_gene: TRBJ2-2
CDR3aa: CASNPGQTGELFF
CDR3nt: TGTGCCAGCAACCCCGGACAGACCGGGGAGCTGTTTTTT

abundance: -
d_gene: TRBD1
v_gene: TRBV25-1
len: 15
j_gene: TRBJ2-5
CDR3aa: CASSDWDRGRETQYF
CDR3nt: TGTGCCAGCAGTGACTGGGACAGGGGAAGAGAGACCCAGTACTTC

abundance: -
d_gene: -
v_gene: TRBV13
len: 10
j_gene: TRBJ1-1
CDR3aa: CASSRGLLLF
CDR3nt: TGTGCCAGCAGCCGTGGGCTACTCCTCTTT

abundance: once
d_gene: -
v_gene: TRBV18
len: 13
j_gene: TRBJ1-2
CDR3aa: CASSPKENYGYTF
CDR3nt: TGTGCCAGCTCACCAAAGGAGAACTATGGCTACACCTTC

abundance: -
d_gene: -
v_gene: TRBV2
len: 15
j_gene: TRBJ2-2
CDR3aa: CASIETRGGTGELFF
CDR3nt: TGTGCCAGCATCGAAACTAGAGGAGGTACCGGGGAGCTGTTTTTT

abundance: -
d_gene: -
v_gene: TRBV10-2
len: 14
j_gene: TRBJ1-5
CDR3aa: CASSLMGGYQPQHF
CDR3nt: TGCGCCAGCAGCCTAATGGGAGGATATCAGCCCCAGCATTTT

abundance: -
d_gene: TRBD1
v_gene: TRBV15
len: 14
j_gene: TRBJ1-5
CDR3aa: CATSNGTDYQPQHF
CDR3nt: TGTGCCACCAGCAACGGGACAGATTATCAGCCCCAGCATTTT

abundance: once
d_gene: -
v_gene: TRBV15
len: 14
j_gene: TRBJ2-7
CDR3aa: CATSRDRGSYEQYF
CDR3nt: TGTGCCACCAGCAGAGATCGCGGCAGCTACGAGCAGTACTTC

abundance: -
d_gene: -
v_gene: TRBV19
len: 13
j_gene: TRBJ2-7
CDR3aa: CASSISRAYEQYF
CDR3nt: TGTGCCAGTAGTATAAGCAGGGCCTACGAGCAGTACTTC

abundance: -
d_gene: TRBD1
v_gene: TRBV9
len: 14
j_gene: TRBJ2-7
CDR3aa: CASSRDRGEYEQYF
CDR3nt: TGTGCCAGCAGCCGGGACAGGGGGGAGTACGAGCAGTACTTC

abundance: once
d_gene: TRBD2
v_gene: TRBV15
len: 15
j_gene: TRBJ2-5
CDR3aa: CATSRASGGGQTQYF
CDR3nt: TGTGCCACCAGCAGAGCTAGCGGGGGAGGGCAGACCCAGTACTTC

abundance: -
d_gene: -
v_gene: TRBV24-1
len: 11
j_gene: TRBJ2-2
CDR3aa: CATSRSGELFF
CDR3nt: TGTGCCACCTCCCGGAGCGGGGAGCTGTTTTTT

abundance: once
d_gene: -
v_gene: TRBV6-5
len: 13
j_gene: TRBJ1-2
CDR3aa: CASSLTSNYGYTF
CDR3nt: TGTGCCAGCAGTTTGACATCTAACTATGGCTACACCTTC

abundance: -
d_gene: -
v_gene: TRBV6-2/TRBV6-3
len: 17
j_gene: TRBJ2-3
CDR3aa: CASSPYSGVSSTDTQYF
CDR3nt: TGTGCCAGCAGCCCTTATTCAGGGGTTTCTAGCACAGATACGCAGTATTTT

abundance: -
d_gene: -
v_gene: TRBV30
len: 15
j_gene: TRBJ2-1
CDR3aa: CAWSVNRGGSNEQFF
CDR3nt: TGTGCCTGGAGTGTAAACAGGGGGGGTTCCAATGAGCAGTTCTTC

abundance: -
d_gene: TRBD2
v_gene: TRBV7-3
len: 15
j_gene: TRBJ2-7
CDR3aa: CASSEVGGSSYEQYF
CDR3nt: TGTGCCAGCAGCGAGGTCGGGGGGAGCTCCTACGAGCAGTACTTC

abundance: once
d_gene: -
v_gene: TRBV28
len: 14
j_gene: TRBJ2-5
CDR3aa: CASGWAGTQETQYF
CDR3nt: TGTGCCAGCGGATGGGCCGGGACTCAAGAGACCCAGTACTTC